The sequence of this T cell receptor beta chain was determined in a study of multiple sclerosis patients with progressive multifocal leukoencephalopathy. CDR3 length: 17 amino acids. Germline V gene sequence: CDR1 WSHSY, CDR2 SAAADI. Trimming removed 7 bases from V and 0 bases from J, with 22 bases in between. Sample time point: more than five months of natalizumab therapy. TCRdb keeps only in-frame clones here, not all; method: immunoSEQ multiplex PCR. There are 25,000 to 30,000 clones in the sample; 89% occur only once, and less than 1.6% lies in the top ten. This specimen was PBMCs, taken from a patient treated with natalizumab. This chain joins TRBV10-2 and TRBJ2-7; D is possibly TRBD1 or TRBD2 (6 bases each). This receptor was obtained from a human donor with multiple sclerosis. Here the CDR3 DNA reads TGCGCCAGCACCAATAAAGGGGGGCGCCTGAGCTCCTACGAGCAGTACTTC. This gives the protein CASTNKGGRLSSYEQYF.